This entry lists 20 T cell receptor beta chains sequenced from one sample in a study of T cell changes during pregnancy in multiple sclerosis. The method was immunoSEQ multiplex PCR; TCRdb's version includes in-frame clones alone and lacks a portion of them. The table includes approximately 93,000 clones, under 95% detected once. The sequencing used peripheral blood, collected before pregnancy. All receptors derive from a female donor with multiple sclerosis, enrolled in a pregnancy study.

The CDR3 bases are TGTGCCAGTAGTCCATTAACAGGGGGCCTTCAGCCCCAGCATTTT. The encoded protein is CASSPLTGGLQPQHF. The V and J genes are TRBV19 and TRBJ1-5; 9 nucleotides agree with TRBD1. CDR1 is LNHDA and CDR2 is SQIVND in the germline V gene (reference sequence). V was pared by 5 bases and J by 6 bases, with 8 bases of the junction left unmatched. This CDR3 region has 15 residues.

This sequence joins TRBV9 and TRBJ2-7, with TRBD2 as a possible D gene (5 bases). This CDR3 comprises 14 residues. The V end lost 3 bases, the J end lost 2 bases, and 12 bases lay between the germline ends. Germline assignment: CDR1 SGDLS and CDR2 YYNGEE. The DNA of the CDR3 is TGTGCCAGCAGCGCCCGATCCGGGGCCTACGAGCAGTACTTC. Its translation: CASSARSGAYEQYF.

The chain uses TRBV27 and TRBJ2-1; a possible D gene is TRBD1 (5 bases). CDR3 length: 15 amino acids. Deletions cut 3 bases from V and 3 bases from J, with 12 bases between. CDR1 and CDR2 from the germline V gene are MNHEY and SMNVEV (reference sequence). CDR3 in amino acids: CASSFPDTGYNEQFF. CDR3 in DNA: TGTGCCAGCAGTTTCCCGGACACGGGCTACAATGAGCAGTTCTTC.

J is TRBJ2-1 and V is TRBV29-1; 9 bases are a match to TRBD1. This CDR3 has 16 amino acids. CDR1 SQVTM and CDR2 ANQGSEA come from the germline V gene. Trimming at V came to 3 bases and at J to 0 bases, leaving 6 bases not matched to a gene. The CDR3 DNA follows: TGCAGCGTTGAGATACAGGGGGCTGGCTCCTACAATGAGCAGTTCTTC. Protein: CSVEIQGAGSYNEQFF.

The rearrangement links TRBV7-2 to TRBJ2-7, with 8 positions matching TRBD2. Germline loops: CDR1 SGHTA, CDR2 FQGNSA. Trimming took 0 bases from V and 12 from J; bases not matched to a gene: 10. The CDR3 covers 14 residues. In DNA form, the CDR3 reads TGTGCCAGCAGCTTAGCACAAGCGGGAGCTATCCCGTACTTC. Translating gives CASSLAQAGAIPYF.

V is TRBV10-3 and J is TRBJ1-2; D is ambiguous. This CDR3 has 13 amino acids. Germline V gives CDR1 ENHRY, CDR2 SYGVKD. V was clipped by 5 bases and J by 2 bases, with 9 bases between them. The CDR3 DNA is TGTGCCATCAGTAGCGGACCGAACTATGGCTACACCTTC. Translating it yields CAISSGPNYGYTF.

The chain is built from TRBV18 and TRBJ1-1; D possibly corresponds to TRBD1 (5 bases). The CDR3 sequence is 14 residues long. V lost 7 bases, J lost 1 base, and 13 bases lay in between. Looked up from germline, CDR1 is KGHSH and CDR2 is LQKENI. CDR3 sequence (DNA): TGTGCCAGCTACCGCTCTCAGGGGAACACTGAAGCTTTCTTT. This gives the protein CASYRSQGNTEAFF.

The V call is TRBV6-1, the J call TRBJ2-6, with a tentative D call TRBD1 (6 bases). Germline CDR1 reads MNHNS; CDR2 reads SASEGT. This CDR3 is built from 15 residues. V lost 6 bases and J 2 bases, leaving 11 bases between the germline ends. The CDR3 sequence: CASRAQGAGANVLTF. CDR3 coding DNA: TGTGCCAGCAGGGCACAGGGTGCTGGGGCCAACGTCCTGACTTTC.

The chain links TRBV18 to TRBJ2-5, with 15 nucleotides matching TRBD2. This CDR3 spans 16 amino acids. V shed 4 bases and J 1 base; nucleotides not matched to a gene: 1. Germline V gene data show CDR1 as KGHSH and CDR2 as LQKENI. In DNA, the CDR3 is TGTGCCAGCTCACGGACTAGCGGGAGGGCCCAAGAGACCCAGTACTTC. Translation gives CASSRTSGRAQETQYF.

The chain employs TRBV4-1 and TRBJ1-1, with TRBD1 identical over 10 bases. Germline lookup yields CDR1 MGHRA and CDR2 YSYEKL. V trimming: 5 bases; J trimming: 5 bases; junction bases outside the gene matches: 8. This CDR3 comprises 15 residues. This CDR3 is CASSKLRTGGTEAFF. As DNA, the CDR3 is TGCGCCAGCAGCAAACTACGGACAGGGGGGACTGAAGCTTTCTTT.

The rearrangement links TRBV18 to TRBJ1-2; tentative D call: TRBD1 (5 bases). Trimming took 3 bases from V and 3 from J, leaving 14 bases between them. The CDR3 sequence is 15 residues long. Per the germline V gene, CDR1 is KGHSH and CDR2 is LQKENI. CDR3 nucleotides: TGTGCCAGCTCACCTCAGGGTCTCGCGGACTATGGCTACACCTTC. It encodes CASSPQGLADYGYTF.

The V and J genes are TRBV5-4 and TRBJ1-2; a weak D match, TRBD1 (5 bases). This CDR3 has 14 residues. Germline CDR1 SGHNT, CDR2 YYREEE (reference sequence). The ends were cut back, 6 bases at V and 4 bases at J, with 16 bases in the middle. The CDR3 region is CASTGGGRSYGYTF. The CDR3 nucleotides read TGTGCCAGCACCGGGGGAGGTCGTAGCTATGGCTACACCTTC.

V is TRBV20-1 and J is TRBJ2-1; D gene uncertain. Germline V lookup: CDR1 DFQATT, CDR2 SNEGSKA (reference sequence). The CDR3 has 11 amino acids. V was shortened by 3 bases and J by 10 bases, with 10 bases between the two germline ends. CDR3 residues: CSASSFPEQFF. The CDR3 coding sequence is TGCAGTGCTAGTAGCTTTCCAGAGCAGTTCTTC.

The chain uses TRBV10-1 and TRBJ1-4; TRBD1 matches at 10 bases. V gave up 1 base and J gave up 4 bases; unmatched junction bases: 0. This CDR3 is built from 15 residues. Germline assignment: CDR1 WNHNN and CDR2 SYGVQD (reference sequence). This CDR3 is CASSEWTGGNEKLFF. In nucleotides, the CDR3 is TGCGCCAGCAGTGAGTGGACAGGGGGTAATGAAAAACTGTTTTTT.

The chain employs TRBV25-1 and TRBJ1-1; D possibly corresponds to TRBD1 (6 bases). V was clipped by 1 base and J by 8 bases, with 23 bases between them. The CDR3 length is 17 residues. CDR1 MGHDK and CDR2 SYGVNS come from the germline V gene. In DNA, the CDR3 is TGTGCCAGCAGTGAATCTTCAAACAGGGCGGGGGGAGCCGAAGCTTTCTTT. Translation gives CASSESSNRAGGAEAFF.

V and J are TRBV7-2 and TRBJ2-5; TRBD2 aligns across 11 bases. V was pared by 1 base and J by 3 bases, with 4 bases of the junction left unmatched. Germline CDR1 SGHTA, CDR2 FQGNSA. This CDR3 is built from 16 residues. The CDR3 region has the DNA TGTGCCAGCAGCTTAGTTAGCGGGGGGGTAAAAGAGACCCAGTACTTC. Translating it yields CASSLVSGGVKETQYF.

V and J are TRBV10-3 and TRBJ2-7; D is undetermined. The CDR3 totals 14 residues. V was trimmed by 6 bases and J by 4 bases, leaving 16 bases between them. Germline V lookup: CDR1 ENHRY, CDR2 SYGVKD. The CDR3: CAIRTNPPSYEQYF. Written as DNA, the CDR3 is TGTGCCATCAGGACAAACCCCCCGAGTTACGAGCAGTACTTC.

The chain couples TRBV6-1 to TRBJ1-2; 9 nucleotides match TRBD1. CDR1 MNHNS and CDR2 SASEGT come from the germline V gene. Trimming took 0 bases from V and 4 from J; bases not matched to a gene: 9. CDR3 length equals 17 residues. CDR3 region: CASSEAGTGTPLYGYTF. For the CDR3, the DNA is TGTGCCAGCAGTGAAGCAGGGACAGGGACTCCTCTCTATGGCTACACCTTC.

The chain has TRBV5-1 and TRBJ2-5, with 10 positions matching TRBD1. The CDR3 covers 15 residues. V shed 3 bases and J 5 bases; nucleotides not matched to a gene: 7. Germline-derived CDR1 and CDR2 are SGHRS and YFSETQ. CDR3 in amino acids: CASSSAPGQGETQYF. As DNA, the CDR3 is TGCGCCAGCAGCTCGGCCCCGGGACAGGGGGAGACCCAGTACTTC.

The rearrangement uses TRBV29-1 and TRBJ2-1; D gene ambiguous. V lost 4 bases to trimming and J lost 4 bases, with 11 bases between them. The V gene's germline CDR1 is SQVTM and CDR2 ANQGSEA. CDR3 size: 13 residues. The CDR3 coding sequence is TGCAGCGTTGCGCTAGTATCATACAATGAGCAGTTCTTC. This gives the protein CSVALVSYNEQFF.